This T cell receptor (beta chain) comes out of a study of blood T cell repertoires in COVID-19 (dated by TCRdb to the early 2020s). With regard to the full study: Recovered participants in ImmuneRACE Cohort 3 were defined as having two consecutive negative NP/OP PCR tests, clearance from a healthcare professional, or resolution of symptoms. Subjects who had been exposed to COVID-19, were actively infected with it, or had recovered from it provided the deeply sampled blood TCRbeta repertoires that made up the dataset. The prospective study material was composed of cDNA or gDNA derived from T cells, B-cell-depleted T cells, or PBMCs. A freely available public database, intended as a resource for researchers studying the immune response to SARS-CoV-2, is where the repertoires were released. Samples were obtained from the ongoing ImmuneRACE study (first 160 participants) and from 1,254 subjects provided by 6 global collaborators. Samples from collaborators originated in the United States, Italy and Spain and spanned both the acute and convalescent phases of COVID-19. Where available, HLA class I and class II types were obtained from metadata supplied by the sample provider rather than from assay-based typing. Sample metadata almost always included a de-identified subject ID, COVID-19 status, age in years and sex.

The CDR3 has 17 amino acids, counting the end cysteine and phenylalanine. Just CDR3 DNA is preserved here, 51 bases in frame from base 1. Relative to germline, V is missing 4 bases and J is missing 7 bases, with 15 bases of the junction outside any gene match. The germline V gene sets CDR1 to MDHEN and CDR2 to SYDVKM. Participants in the prospective study were aged roughly 18 to 100 years, lived in about two dozen United States geographic areas, and enrolled through a virtual design. In the prospective study, cohorts were assigned on the basis of participant-reported clinical history obtained from a screening survey and a study questionnaire. Each participant in the prospective study had whole blood, serum and a nasopharyngeal or oropharyngeal swab collected by mobile phlebotomists. Over a roughly 2-month period, participants in the prospective study had the option of providing additional blood draws and questionnaires. Before DNA extraction, blood samples from the prospective study were shipped at room temperature or frozen.

The immunoSEQ Assay, a bias-controlled multiplex PCR, was used to amplify TCRbeta CDR3 regions from genomic DNA. The published analysis was carried out like this. The number of nucleated cells in each sample was estimated from the amplification of reference gene primers within the assay. To quantify the absolute abundance of each unique TCRbeta CDR3 rearrangement, sequence reads were collapsed and filtered. For each sample, productive Simpson clonality was calculated as the square root of Simpson's diversity index across productive rearrangements. Drawn from immuneACCESS, this table holds only the in-frame rearrangements with V and J called that TCRdb kept. Clones are partly lost; checked studies trace under half to an unresolved V gene and leave the rest unexplained. V and J calls and clone size are given by that table; D and trimming were obtained from the DNA. Across this sample there are a few hundred thousand clones, with around 87% seen only once. Roughly 7.2% of the sample comes from the top ten.

Comment on this clone: It has no known antigen specificity. Base qualities were left out, and no much larger clone turns up one base away.

Findings and caveats that apply to the study as a whole: How much clinical and demographic metadata was included differed by source and by participant, and the metadata was provided uncurated.

The TCR was taken from a man aged 25-45 years in a cohort exposed to, infected with or recovered from COVID-19 (not recorded which). Sequencing was performed on PBMCs or T cells enriched from blood (not recorded which). The chain employs TRBV28 and TRBJ2-1, with 8 bases matching TRBD2. The encoded CDR3 is CASSSGGGGRFRNEQFF. The nucleotide sequence reads TGTGCCAGCAGTTCGGGGGGTGGCGGGAGGTTCAGAAATGAGCAGTTCTTC. The variable domain in full, with residues beyond the CDR3 obtained from the reference TRBV28 and TRBJ2-1 genes, is DVKVTQSSRYLVKRTGEKVFLECVQDMDHENMFWYRQDPGLGLRLIYFSYDVKMKEKGDIPEGYSVSREKKERFSLILESASTNQTSMYLCASSSGGGGRFRNEQFFGPGTRLTVL.